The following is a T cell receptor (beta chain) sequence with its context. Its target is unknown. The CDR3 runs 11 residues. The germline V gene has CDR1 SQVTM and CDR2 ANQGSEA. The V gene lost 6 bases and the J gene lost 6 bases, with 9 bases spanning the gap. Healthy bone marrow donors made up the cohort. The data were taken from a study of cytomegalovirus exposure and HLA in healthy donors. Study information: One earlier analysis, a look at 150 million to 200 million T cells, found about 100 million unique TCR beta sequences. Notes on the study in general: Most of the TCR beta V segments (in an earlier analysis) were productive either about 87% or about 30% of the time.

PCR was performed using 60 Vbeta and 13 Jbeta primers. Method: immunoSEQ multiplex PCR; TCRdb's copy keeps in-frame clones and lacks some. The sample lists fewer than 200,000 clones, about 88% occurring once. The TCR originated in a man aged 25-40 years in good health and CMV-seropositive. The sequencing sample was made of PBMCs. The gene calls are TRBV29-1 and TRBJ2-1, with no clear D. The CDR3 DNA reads TGCAGCGTACCCTACAGCAATGAGCAGTTCTTC. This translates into CSVPYSNEQFF.